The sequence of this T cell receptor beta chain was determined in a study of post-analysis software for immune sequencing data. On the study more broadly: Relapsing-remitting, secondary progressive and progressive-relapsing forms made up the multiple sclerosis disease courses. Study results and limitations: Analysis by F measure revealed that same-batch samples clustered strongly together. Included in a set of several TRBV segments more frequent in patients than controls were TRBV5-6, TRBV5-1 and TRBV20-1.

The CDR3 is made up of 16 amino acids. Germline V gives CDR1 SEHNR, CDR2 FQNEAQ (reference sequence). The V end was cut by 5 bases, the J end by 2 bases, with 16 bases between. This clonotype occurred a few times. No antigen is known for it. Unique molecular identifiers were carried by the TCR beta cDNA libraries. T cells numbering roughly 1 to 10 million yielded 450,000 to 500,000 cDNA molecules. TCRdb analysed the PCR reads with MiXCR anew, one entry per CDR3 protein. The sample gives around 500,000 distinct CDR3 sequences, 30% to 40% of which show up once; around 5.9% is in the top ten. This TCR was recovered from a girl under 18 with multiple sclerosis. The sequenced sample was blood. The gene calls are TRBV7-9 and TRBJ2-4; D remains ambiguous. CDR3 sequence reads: CASSNQSKATKNIQYF. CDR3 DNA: TGTGCCAGCAGCAATCAGAGTAAGGCGACCAAAAACATTCAGTACTTC.